The 22 T cell receptor beta chains below come from one sample, sequenced in a study of cytomegalovirus exposure and HLA in healthy donors. Generated by immunoSEQ multiplex PCR, the TCRdb table keeps only in-frame clones and is missing some. The sample includes about 63,000 clones, approximately 95% of them seen just once. The sequencing input was PBMCs. All receptors come from a woman aged 18-29 years in good health and CMV-seropositive.

The chain employs TRBV7-2 and TRBJ2-4, with 7 bases lining up with TRBD2. The CDR3 covers 15 residues. CDR1 and CDR2 from the germline V gene are SGHTA and FQGNSA. Trimming cost V 3 bases and J 6 bases; bases outside gene matches: 8. Written as DNA, the CDR3 is TGTGCCAGCAGCTTTGAGGGAGGGCCGGCAAACATTCAGTACTTC. It codes for CASSFEGGPANIQYF. Supplemented by reference TRBV7-2 and TRBJ2-4, the full variable domain reads GAGVSQSPSNKVTEKGKDVELRCDPISGHTALYWYRQSLGQGLEFLIYFQGNSAPDKSGLPSDRFSAERTGGSVSTLTIQRTQQEDSAVYLCASSFEGGPANIQYFGAGTRLSVL.

The chain couples TRBV7-2 to TRBJ1-1; maybe TRBD1 (5 bases). The CDR3 consists of 14 residues. V was pared by 2 bases and J by 1 base, with 8 bases between. CDR1 is SGHTA, CDR2 FQGNSA, per germline. The CDR3, as DNA: TGTGCCAGCAGCTTATTAGACAGGAACACTGAAGCTTTCTTT. Translation: CASSLLDRNTEAFF.

This chain connects TRBV6-6 to TRBJ2-1, with TRBD1 as a possible D gene (6 bases). CDR3 length: 16 residues. The germline V and J ends were trimmed by 6 bases and 8 bases, with 23 bases remaining between them. The germline V gene encodes CDR1 MNHNY and CDR2 SVGAGI (reference sequence). DNA for the CDR3: TGTGCCAGCAGCCACGCTCAGGGACACCGAGTGGATGAGCAGTTCTTC. Translating it yields CASSHAQGHRVDEQFF.

This rearrangement joins TRBV7-9 to TRBJ1-6; TRBD1 matches 7 bases. V dropped 0 bases and J dropped 9; count of bases not matched to a gene: 5. Germline assignment: CDR1 SEHNR and CDR2 FQNEAQ (reference sequence). CDR3 length equals 15 residues. The CDR3 region is CASSLATQGVSPLHF. The CDR3 coding sequence is TGTGCCAGCAGCTTAGCGACCCAGGGGGTTTCACCCCTCCACTTT.

There are a few counts of this clone. The chain recombines TRBV28 with TRBJ2-3; D perhaps matches TRBD2 (5 bases). Per germline, CDR1 MDHEN and CDR2 SYDVKM. The CDR3 is made up of 13 amino acids. V dropped 8 bases and J dropped 3 bases, with 12 bases sitting between them. The CDR3 region has the DNA TGTGCCAGCTGGGCGGGTATTACAGATACGCAGTATTTT. It codes for CASWAGITDTQYF.

V is TRBV5-6 and J is TRBJ2-7; TRBD2 matches at 13 bases. Trimming took 6 bases from V and 4 from J; bases not matched to a gene: 4. Germline V lookup: CDR1 SGHDT, CDR2 YYEEEE. The CDR3 spans 14 residues. This CDR3 reads CASTRLAGGYEQYF. In nucleotides, the CDR3 is TGTGCCAGCACCAGACTAGCGGGGGGTTACGAGCAGTACTTC.

In its sample, this clone was seen a few times. The chain recombines TRBV29-1 with TRBJ2-7, with a possible D match to TRBD1 (5 bases). Germline CDR1 is SQVTM and CDR2 is ANQGSEA. With 0 bases removed from V and 4 bases from J, the gap between germline ends came to 13 bases. This CDR3 is 14 amino acids long. CDR3 nucleotide sequence: TGCAGCGTTGAAGATCTCAGCAGGGTGTACGAGCAGTACTTC. Its translation: CSVEDLSRVYEQYF.

The chain is built from TRBV29-1 and TRBJ2-7; 9 bases match TRBD1. CDR1 and CDR2 from the germline V gene are SQVTM and ANQGSEA. The CDR3 is made up of 13 amino acids. The junction had 10 bases not matched to a gene; V was cut back by 4 bases and J by 9 bases. The CDR3 region is CSVVMGGQGVQYF. The CDR3 DNA is TGCAGCGTTGTAATGGGGGGACAGGGCGTGCAGTACTTC.

The chain recombines TRBV6-5 with TRBJ2-7, with 12 positions matching TRBD2. V lost 4 bases to trimming and J lost 3 bases; unmatched junction nucleotides: 4. Germline V lookup: CDR1 MNHEY, CDR2 SVGAGI. CDR3 length: 15 residues. In nucleotides, the CDR3 is TGTGCCAGCAGTTTCGGACTAGCGGGAAACTACGAGCAGTACTTC. Translation gives CASSFGLAGNYEQYF.

The chain combines TRBV11-3 with TRBJ2-1; 11 nucleotides match TRBD2. With V trimmed by 6 bases and J by 2 bases, 3 bases remained unmatched. The germline V gene encodes CDR1 SGHNT and CDR2 YENEEA. The CDR3 covers 15 residues. The CDR3 region is CASSKTSGTYNEQFF. Written as DNA, the CDR3 is TGTGCCAGCAGTAAGACTAGCGGGACCTACAATGAGCAGTTCTTC.

The rearrangement joins TRBV27 to TRBJ2-2, with 8 bases aligning to TRBD2. V lost 2 bases, J lost 1 base, and 3 bases stayed unmatched. This CDR3 comprises 16 residues. Germline V gene data show CDR1 as MNHEY and CDR2 as SMNVEV (reference sequence). The CDR3 sequence is CASSLLLAGNTGELFF. CDR3 nucleotides: TGTGCCAGCAGTTTACTCCTAGCGGGGAACACCGGGGAGCTGTTTTTT.

The CDR3: CASSEGVTRGMTDTQYF. The DNA of the CDR3 is TGTGCCAGCAGCGAGGGAGTGACTAGAGGGATGACAGATACGCAGTATTTT. V and J are TRBV9 and TRBJ2-3; TRBD2 is a possible D gene (6 bases). Trimming took off 3 bases at V and 3 bases at J, with 20 bases between the two ends. Germline values: CDR1 SGDLS, CDR2 YYNGEE. This CDR3 has 17 amino acids. The whole variable domain, filled in from reference TRBV9 and TRBJ2-3, reads DSGVTQTPKHLITATGQRVTLRCSPRSGDLSVYWYQQSLDQGLQFLIQYYNGEERAKGNILERFSAQQFPDLHSELNLSSLELGDSALYFCASSEGVTRGMTDTQYFGPGTRLTVL.

The V call is TRBV7-9, the J call TRBJ1-4; 7 positions agree with TRBD1. This CDR3 contains 15 residues. V lost 1 base and J lost 6; bases outside the gene matches: 5. Per germline, CDR1 SEHNR and CDR2 FQNEAQ (reference sequence). CDR3 protein: CASSLVGGEDEKLFF. The CDR3 nucleotides read TGTGCCAGCAGCTTAGTAGGGGGCGAGGATGAAAAACTGTTTTTT.

DNA for the CDR3: TGTGCCATCAGTGCAACTAGTAGATCCTACGAGCAGTACTTC. This encodes CAISATSRSYEQYF. The chain links TRBV10-3 to TRBJ2-7, with a weak D call TRBD2 (5 bases). Deletions cut 4 bases from V and 1 base from J, with 11 bases between. Germline V gives CDR1 ENHRY, CDR2 SYGVKD. CDR3 length: 14 residues.

The chain joins TRBV5-6 to TRBJ1-6, with TRBD1 identical over 11 bases. The V gene end was trimmed by 4 bases and the J gene end by 6 bases; junction bases not matched to a gene: 6. The germline V gene encodes CDR1 SGHDT and CDR2 YYEEEE. The CDR3 is 16 residues long. The chain's CDR3 is CASSRGTGGFNSPLHF. DNA for the CDR3: TGTGCCAGCAGCCGGGGGACAGGGGGTTTTAATTCACCCCTCCACTTT.

This sequence joins TRBV11-1 and TRBJ1-2, with D uncertain. The length of the CDR3 is 15 residues. V lost 5 bases and J 3 bases, leaving 16 bases between the germline ends. The germline CDR1 and CDR2 sequences are SGHAT and FQDESV (reference sequence). CDR3 amino acids: CASSPADGVDYGYTF. CDR3 DNA: TGTGCCAGCAGCCCCGCGGATGGTGTCGACTATGGCTACACCTTC.

V is TRBV18 and J is TRBJ1-5, with TRBD1 as a possible D gene (6 bases). The CDR3 totals 15 residues. Germline loops: CDR1 KGHSH, CDR2 LQKENI. The V and J ends lost 6 bases and 3 bases respectively, with 15 bases between them. DNA for the CDR3: TGTGCCAGCTCTCCCACAGGGTCTTACAATCAGCCCCAGCATTTT. Translated: CASSPTGSYNQPQHF.

V is TRBV6-5 and J is TRBJ2-7; D is possibly TRBD2 (6 bases). The CDR3 runs 13 residues. Trimming took off 3 bases at V and 7 bases at J, with 13 bases between the two ends. Germline V gene sequence: CDR1 MNHEY, CDR2 SVGAGI. The CDR3 bases are TGTGCCAGCAGTTATCCGGCGGCGGGGGAGCAGTACTTC. It codes for CASSYPAAGEQYF.

In nucleotides, the CDR3 is TGCGCCAGCAGAAGAAGACAGCCTTCGAACACTGAAGCTTTCTTT. It translates to CASRRRQPSNTEAFF. The V call is TRBV10-1, the J call TRBJ1-1, with a tentative D call TRBD1 (5 bases). The CDR3 totals 15 residues. CDR1 is WNHNN and CDR2 is SYGVQD in the germline V gene (reference sequence). V lost 6 bases and J 1 base, leaving 15 bases between the germline ends.

The chain recombines TRBV28 with TRBJ1-2; D not resolved. Trimming left V 6 bases short and J 5 bases short, with 16 bases between. CDR1 is MDHEN, CDR2 SYDVKM, per germline. The CDR3 totals 14 residues. This chain's CDR3 is CASSFDTFNYGYTF. In DNA form, the CDR3 reads TGTGCCAGCAGCTTCGACACTTTCAATTATGGCTACACCTTC.

This chain connects TRBV28 to TRBJ2-5; TRBD2 might be the D (7 bases). The CDR3 contains 15 residues. The V end lost 3 bases, the J end lost 5 bases, and 16 bases lay between the germline ends. Germline lookup yields CDR1 MDHEN and CDR2 SYDVKM. The CDR3 loop reads CASSLAGARGETQYF. For the CDR3, the DNA is TGTGCCAGCAGTTTGGCGGGGGCCCGTGGGGAGACCCAGTACTTC.

V and J are TRBV7-9 and TRBJ1-2; 10 bases align to TRBD1. V lost 5 bases, J lost 6 bases, and 6 bases stayed unmatched. Germline CDR1 is SEHNR and CDR2 is FQNEAQ (reference sequence). The CDR3 covers 14 residues. The CDR3 loop is CASSAWDRGHGYTF. Written as DNA, the CDR3 is TGTGCCAGCAGCGCCTGGGACAGGGGACATGGCTACACCTTC.